The 10 T cell receptor beta chains presented below share a single source sample, sequenced in a study of T cells after yellow fever vaccination. Using its own MiXCR run on the 5' RACE reads, TCRdb lists one record per CDR3 protein. There are hundreds of thousands of distinct CDR3 sequences in the sample; 13% occur only once, and over 12% lies in the top ten. This material consisted of PBMCs, taken on the day of the yellow fever booster vaccination. These TCRs come from a man aged 25-45 years who received the YFV17D yellow fever vaccine.

This clonotype appeared many times. The chain is built from TRBV11-2 and TRBJ2-1; D not resolved. The CDR3 is 13 amino acids. V shed 1 base and J shed 7 bases, with 8 bases lying between them. CDR1 and CDR2 (germline): SGHAT, FQNNGV. The CDR3 coding sequence is TGTGCCAGCAGCTTAGGATCCGGGAATGAGCAGTTCTTC. As protein: CASSLGSGNEQFF.

This clonotype turned up a few times. The chain combines TRBV5-1 with TRBJ2-5, with 7 bases lining up with TRBD1. The CDR3 extends over 14 amino acids. The J segment lost 5 bases and the V segment lost 5 bases, leaving 9 bases of the junction unmatched. Germline CDR1 is SGHRS and CDR2 is YFSETQ. CDR3 DNA: TGCGCCAGCAGACTTATAGGGGGACAGGAGACCCAGTACTTC. Residues: CASRLIGGQETQYF.

V usage is TRBV4-3 and J usage is TRBJ2-5, with 7 bases aligning to TRBD1. Per the germline V gene, CDR1 is LGHNA and CDR2 is YSLEER. The CDR3 totals 15 residues. The V and J ends lost 0 bases and 5 bases, in that order; junction bases with no gene match: 6. The CDR3 nucleotides read TGCGCCAGCAGCCAAGAACGAACAGGGGCGGAGACCCAGTACTTC. Amino acid sequence: CASSQERTGAETQYF.

The V call is TRBV7-9, the J call TRBJ1-4, with D possibly TRBD1 on 5 matching bases. V gave up 4 bases and J gave up 8 bases, with 11 bases separating them. CDR1 and CDR2 from the germline V gene are SEHNR and FQNEAQ (reference sequence). This CDR3 has 13 amino acids. The CDR3 DNA follows: TGTGCCAGCAGCTGGCAGGGTCGGGAAAAACTGTTTTTT. Protein sequence: CASSWQGREKLFF.

CDR3 protein: CASRASGRFDEQFF. The DNA of the CDR3 is TGTGCCAGCAGGGCTAGCGGGAGGTTTGATGAGCAGTTCTTC. V usage is TRBV25-1 and J usage is TRBJ2-1; TRBD2 matches 11 bases. J was trimmed by 8 bases and V by 6 bases; bases with no gene match: 6. The V gene's germline CDR1 is MGHDK and CDR2 SYGVNS. The CDR3 has 14 amino acids.

This chain links TRBV15 with TRBJ1-1; D is unclear. The CDR3 is 12 residues long. The V end was cut by 0 bases, the J end by 7 bases, with 6 bases between. In germline, CDR1 is LNHNV, CDR2 YYDKDF (reference sequence). This CDR3 is CATSRDHSEAFF. CDR3 DNA sequence: TGTGCCACCAGCAGAGATCATAGTGAAGCTTTCTTT. The whole variable domain, filled in from reference TRBV15 and TRBJ1-1, reads DAMVIQNPRYQVTQFGKPVTLSCSQTLNHNVMYWYQQKSSQAPKLLFHYYDKDFNNEADTPDNFQSRRPNTSFCFLDIRSPGLGDTAMYLCATSRDHSEAFFGQGTRLTVV.

V usage is TRBV7-6 and J usage is TRBJ2-7; 8 nucleotides align to TRBD1. Looked up from germline, CDR1 is SGHVS and CDR2 is FNYEAQ. The J segment lost 2 bases and the V segment lost 5 bases, leaving 11 bases of the junction unmatched. This CDR3 region has 16 residues. The CDR3 region is CASSPTLDREAYEQYF. In DNA form, the CDR3 reads TGTGCCAGCAGCCCCACTCTGGACAGGGAAGCCTACGAGCAGTACTTC.

The chain has TRBV5-1 and TRBJ2-1; the D gene is possibly TRBD2 (6 bases). The CDR3 runs to 14 residues. V lost 4 bases and J lost 12, with 20 bases in between. Germline values: CDR1 SGHRS, CDR2 YFSETQ. The CDR3 loop is CASSGGTLQRVQFF. The CDR3 DNA reads as TGCGCCAGCAGCGGGGGGACTTTACAGCGTGTGCAGTTCTTC.

This clonotype was picked up a small number of times. The chain is built from TRBV5-1 and TRBJ1-1, with D hard to call. This CDR3 spans 12 amino acids. Trimming cost V 4 bases and J 6 bases, with 10 bases left between them. From germline, CDR1 is SGHRS and CDR2 YFSETQ. CDR3 DNA: TGCGCCAGCAGCGAGACTGGGCCTGAAGCTTTCTTT. Amino acids: CASSETGPEAFF.

V gene TRBV20-1 combines with J gene TRBJ2-1; D is ambiguous. Trimming shortened V by 6 bases and J by 5 bases, and 17 bases separated the two germline ends. The germline V gene has CDR1 DFQATT and CDR2 SNEGSKA (reference sequence). The CDR3 totals 14 residues. The CDR3 coding sequence is TGCAGTGCCCCGCGAGCCCCAGGCAACAATGAGCAGTTCTTC. Amino acid sequence: CSAPRAPGNNEQFF.